This T cell receptor beta chain derives from a study of T cell responses to AZD1222 COVID-19 vaccine. Regarding the study as a whole: Spike as a whole was targeted by vaccine-associated CD4 TCRs, dominant at 160-218 and 743-854. The donor group comprised mostly white British people and more females; the analysis possibly underestimated clonal diversity. The study sampled repertoires only after the peak T cell response.

Produced via immunoSEQ multiplex PCR; TCRdb's table is partial and in-frame only. The sample contains fewer than 150,000 clones, approximately 90% of which appear only once. The CDR3 is 17 residues long. Deletions cut 1 base from V and 0 bases from J, with 15 bases between. Germline assignment: CDR1 MNHEY and CDR2 SVGEGT. Second-dose groups at about 4 or about 12 weeks were pooled. A remark on this clone: The antigen remains unidentified.

The chain combines TRBV6-2 or TRBV6-3 with TRBJ1-2; a possible D gene is TRBD1 (5 bases). This specimen consisted of peripheral blood, obtained 28 days after the second AZD1222 dose. The sequence came from an adult who received the AZD1222 COVID-19 vaccine. The CDR3 spells CASSYYLKQAANYGYTF. As DNA, the CDR3 is TGTGCCAGCAGTTACTACCTCAAACAGGCCGCTAACTATGGCTACACCTTC.